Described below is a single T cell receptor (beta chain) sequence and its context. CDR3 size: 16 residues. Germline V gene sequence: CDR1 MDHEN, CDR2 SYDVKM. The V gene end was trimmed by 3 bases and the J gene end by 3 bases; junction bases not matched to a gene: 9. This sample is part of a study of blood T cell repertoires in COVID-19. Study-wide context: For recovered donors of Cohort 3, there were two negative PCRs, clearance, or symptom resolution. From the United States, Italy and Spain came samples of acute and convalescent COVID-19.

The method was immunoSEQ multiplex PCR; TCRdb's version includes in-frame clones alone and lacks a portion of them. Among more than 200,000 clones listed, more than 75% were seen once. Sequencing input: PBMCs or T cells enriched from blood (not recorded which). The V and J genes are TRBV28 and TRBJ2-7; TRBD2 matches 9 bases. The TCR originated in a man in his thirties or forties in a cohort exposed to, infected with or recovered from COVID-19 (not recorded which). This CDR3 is CASSFALLAGSYEQYF. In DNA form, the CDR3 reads TGTGCCAGCAGTTTTGCCTTGCTAGCGGGAAGCTACGAGCAGTACTTC.